This paragraph covers one T cell receptor (beta chain) sequence. The table lists this clonotype with a few counts. Its binding antigen is unknown. The input lacks base qualities; no much larger clone sits a single base away. Inclusive of the bounding cysteine and phenylalanine, the CDR3 is 14 residues long. Solely the CDR3 DNA is kept, with 42 bases framed from the first base. From the germline V gene, CDR1 is SGHTA and CDR2 is FQGNSA. V is reduced by 5 bases and J by 2 bases, leaving a spacing of 13 bases between them. The data stem from a study of T cell repertoires in cytomegalovirus infection (dated 2019 in TCRdb). Looking at the study overall: Recently identified HLA-C-restricted CMV epitopes, whose presentation resists viral immunomodulation, were targeted by peptide stimulations together with well-studied HLA-B-restricted epitopes. Because public TCR beta signatures pointed to carriage of CMV infection together with the matching HLA type, the HLA type of each donor mattered for the analysis.

What this sample's treatment or condition label stands for: in vitro stimulation with specific CMV peptide epitopes to enrich CMV-specific T cells. The sample was run on an Illumina HiSeq 1500. The public reads were reprocessed in TCRdb via fastp at Q25 and MiXCR, keeping in-frame beta chains. For every CDR3 protein sequence, its rows merge into one entry that carries the most common genes and DNA. Counted in this sample were approximately 910,000 distinct CDR3 sequences; about a third of them appeared once. Clones ranked in the top ten supply over 11% of the sample. What the authors observed across the whole study: In both this cohort and an independent roughly 350-donor cohort, the cumulative frequency of public TCR beta family members distinguished carriers of CMV infection plus the relevant HLA type. In the ex vivo response, HLA-C-restricted CMV-specific TCR beta clonotypes were dominant, and in two of eight donors the single most frequent clonotype came from this HLA-C-restricted group.

The rearrangement joined TRBV7-2 to TRBJ2-7; no D gene can be assigned with confidence. The source material was cultured CD8+ T cells from PBMCs, sampled from culture after CMV antigen stimulation. The TCR comes from a human donor in good health (CMV status not recorded). Some clones in this sample may be carry-over from other donors' samples. The CDR3 region has the sequence CASSTIGSAYEQYF. The sequenced DNA: TGTGCCAGCAGCACCATCGGCAGCGCCTACGAGCAGTACTTC.